The 3 T cell receptor beta chains below were found in one sample sequenced in a study of blood T cells in healthy people across ages. Together with a sample-barcoded 5' primer, a J-beta primer mix was included in a second PCR lasting about 6 to 12 cycles. TCRdb reanalysed the 5' RACE reads using MiXCR and keeps one entry per CDR3 protein. The sample has hundreds of thousands of distinct CDR3 sequences, 40% to 60% seen once. The specimen was blood. Receptors were obtained from a man aged 25-45 years in good health.

The rearrangement links TRBV6-5 to TRBJ2-6; either TRBD1 or TRBD2 may fit D (6 bases each). CDR1 MNHEY and CDR2 SVGAGI come from the germline V gene. The V end was cut by 0 bases, the J end by 4 bases, with 19 bases between. The CDR3 has 19 residues. Written as DNA, the CDR3 is TGTGCCAGCAGTTACTCGACGGGGGCCCCTCAAACCGGGGCCAACGTCCTGACTTTC. It specifies CASSYSTGAPQTGANVLTF.

A word on this clonotype: This may stem from a read error, because a much larger clone lies one nucleotide away. The V gene is TRBV7-9, the J gene TRBJ1-2; TRBD1 aligns across 7 bases. The ends lost 3 bases at V and 7 bases at J; junction bases unmatched: 8. This CDR3 comprises 14 residues. Germline-derived CDR1 and CDR2 are SEHNR and FQNEAQ (reference sequence). This chain's CDR3 is CASSFDGRGCGYTF. In nucleotides, the CDR3 is TGTGCCAGCAGCTTCGATGGCAGGGGGTGTGGCTACACCTTC. The variable domain in full, with the rest retrieved from reference TRBV7-9 and TRBJ1-2, is DTGVSQNPRHKITKRGQNVTFRCDPISEHNRLYWYRQTLGQGPEFLTYFQNEAQLEKSRLLSDRFSAERPKGSFSTLEIQRTEQGDSAMYLCASSFDGRGCGYTFGSGTRLTVV.

The gene calls are TRBV3-1 and TRBJ2-3, with D perhaps TRBD1 (7 bases). The CDR3 length is 13 residues. In germline, CDR1 is LGHDT, CDR2 YNNKEL (reference sequence). Trimming stripped 10 bases from V and 7 bases from J, with 18 bases between. The chain's CDR3 is CATRGAVPHTQYF. DNA of the CDR3: TGTGCCACCAGGGGGGCTGTCCCCCATACGCAGTATTTT.